The source of this T cell receptor beta chain is a study of cytomegalovirus exposure and HLA in healthy donors listed by TCRdb under 2017. Study-level background: According to an earlier analysis of a few hundred of the donors, about 180 million T cells yielded roughly 100 million unique TCR beta sequences and approximately 300 Gb of sequence data. An early release covering over 500 HLA-typed donors comprised approximately 300 gigabases of sequencing data and tens of millions of unique TCR sequences. Of the 350 to 400 genotyped donors, approximately 83% fell in the genetic ancestry cluster associated with self-reported Caucasian donors. The study aimed to test whether signatures of past pathogen exposure could be identified by cataloging public T cell receptors. The study profiled the T cell repertoires of 500 to 800 subjects by immunosequencing and related them to cytomegalovirus serostatus. Along with the roughly 710-subject first cohort, a separate validation cohort of over a hundred different subjects was used. To predict cytomegalovirus infection status, the study combined high-throughput TCR immunosequencing, statistical association of individual TCRs with disease status, and machine learning. A later analysis re-analyzed previously published TCR beta repertoires from about 730 donors and added high-resolution HLA genotyping to study TCR occurrence patterns. In the later analysis, no new phenotypic data were used to find candidate immune exposures; instead, reliance was placed on TCR beta sequences and their occurrence across donors. An earlier analysis of around 540 of the donors applied high-throughput TCR beta sequencing to assess whether each TCR beta V gene segment acted as functional or pseudogenic. Donor age, sex, ethnicity and CMV serostatus were compiled together with the repertoire data. In a later genetic analysis, genome-wide SNP genotypes for about three fifths of the roughly 670 donors were used, and that subset was treated as a discovery cohort. Every discovery cohort repertoire had been produced on one sequencing platform. Both class I and class II loci were covered by HLA typing, at four-digit resolution. The number of typed donors differed by locus: about 629-630 for A, B, C, DRB1 and DQB1; approximately 520 for DQA1; 606 for DPA1; and some 450 for DPB1. A handful of DR-DQ haplotypes were handled as single units for association and clustering because linkage in the cohort was strong. On average, around 230,000 unique TCR beta nucleotide sequences were sequenced per donor among a few hundred genotyped donors of the cohort, with roughly 18% of those sequences being non-productive. Beyond this particular receptor, the publication reports: A later genetic analysis reported fewer N-insertions in productive TCRs among donors in an Asian-associated ancestry cluster than the roughly 690-donor mean. When HLA alleles, especially DR and DQ, strongly co-occurred, attributing TCR associations to individual alleles was difficult. A total of about 150 TCR beta chains were listed by the study as associated with cytomegalovirus. A later analysis found that most CMV-associated TCR beta chains appeared HLA-restricted, with HLA associations seemingly driven largely by CMV exposure. The 87-base-pair reads could not distinguish some IMGT-functional V segments, including TRBV6-2 and TRBV6-3, so those segments were excluded. A group of highly shared sequence variants was considered likely to be a technical artifact of the sequencing pipeline. In a later analysis, some 17,000 TCR beta sequences were associated with specific HLA alleles at a false discovery rate of 0.05. For the cohort, immune exposure information was limited to CMV serostatus. The authors suggested that the approach could potentially be extended to other disease states and immunological phenotypes. A few of the identified cytomegalovirus-associated TCR beta chains were confirmed in vitro to be specific for cytomegalovirus antigens. This cohort had only TCR beta chains sequenced, and the lack of alpha or paired-chain data limited which features could be detected. According to a later analysis, parvovirus B19, influenza, CMV and Epstein-Barr virus appeared linked to several top co-occurrence clusters. Because counts were too low, seventeen rarely observed V segments, including chromosome 9 orphons, were left out of the earlier analysis of a few hundred of the donors. Across donors, most TCR sequences were observed very rarely, whereas some public TCRs were present in many individuals. A further reported finding was that TCR beta sequences accurately predicted the HLA-A and HLA-B alleles for most subjects in the first cohort. Correlated functional status among segregating V segments might be attributable to linkage disequilibrium, but an unknown experimental factor could not be ruled out. Because HLA typing was unavailable for some donors at each locus, only the typed subset was used in association tests. In a later genetic analysis, a missense DCLRE1C variant was associated with V-gene and J-gene trimming of TCR beta chains, and the association was replicated in an independent cohort. In a later analysis, HLA-associated TCR beta chains showed more clonal expansion and lower generation probabilities than non-associated chains that were equally common. Presence/absence analyses assumed roughly uniform sequencing depth across donors, an assumption that may not hold. The classifier was reported to diagnose cytomegalovirus status with high specificity and sensitivity in both the original and validation cohorts. In an earlier analysis of approximately 590 of the donors, most TCR beta V segments were observed in productive rearrangements about 90% or about 30% of the time, broadly matching IMGT annotations. A later analysis found that TCR association rates varied across HLA loci, with DRB1 alleles showing the most associated TCRs and HLA-C alleles the fewest.

With regard to this clone: Its antigen is not yet known. Base qualities are not provided; no much larger clone lies one nucleotide away.

Libraries were prepared through the immunoSEQ multiplex PCR assay. A mixture of 60 forward primers for TCR Vbeta segments and 13 reverse primers for TCR Jbeta segments was used in the multiplex PCR. Amplification of the CDR3 region of rearranged TCR beta genes was performed with a multiplex PCR assay on genomic DNA. Amplified TCR beta libraries were sequenced as 87-base-pair reads on the Illumina HiSeq System. As for the authors' bioinformatics: A later analysis tallied roughly 78 million unique TCR beta chains across the 660 or so repertoires, and approximately 12 million of those chains were shared by two or more donors. Raw reads were error-corrected and collapsed into unique sequences with a nearest-neighbor algorithm that merged closely related sequences to remove PCR and sequencing errors. To assign V, D and J gene segments, CDR3 sequences were aligned to IMGT reference sequences. For a sequence to be retained, a match of at least six nucleotides to both a V gene segment and a J gene segment was required. Rearrangements were classified as productive when the CDR3 lacked stop codons and remained in frame with V and J, and all other rearrangements were classified as non-productive. Following IMGT convention, CDR3 was defined as the stretch from the second conserved V-encoded cysteine to the conserved J-encoded phenylalanine. The earlier analysis of 550 to 650 of the donors excluded any sequence lacking an unambiguous match to a single V gene segment. In an earlier analysis of roughly 600 of the donors, a V segment was called functional when productive rearrangements were above 56.7%, and segregating when the standard deviation between donors exceeded 5%. A statistical classification framework was built to diagnose cytomegalovirus status from the catalog of TCR beta chain sequences. In a later analysis, TCR nucleotide sequences were compared against IMGT/GENE-DB human TR gene sequences so that V and J genes could be assigned. In a later analysis, CDR3 sequences and most-parsimonious VDJ recombination scenarios were assigned using the TCRdist pipeline. In a later analysis, each TCR beta chain was defined by its CDR3 amino acid sequence together with its V-gene family, and reads without a unique V-gene family were excluded. In a later analysis, a few hundred highly shared, low-generation-probability nucleotide sequences were removed to address suspected cross-contamination and a sequencing artifact. A later analysis calculated a clonal expansion index for each public chain from normalized within-repertoire ranks of inferred template counts. In a later analysis, generation probabilities were computed with a VDJ recombination model fitted to out-of-frame rearrangements, and the resulting probabilities were checked against IGoR. In a later analysis, hypergeometric tests were used to score TCR-TCR, TCR-HLA and TCR-CMV co-occurrence, with a repertoire-size bias correction applied to TCR pairs. To estimate false discovery rates, a later analysis permuted the HLA or CMV assignments 20 times. In a later analysis, co-occurring TCRs were grouped with DBSCAN, and TCRdist sequence similarity was added when clustering was performed within HLA-allele-positive subsets. Repertoires with fewer than 30,000 or more than 120,000 public chains, plus five repertoires with anomalous nucleotide sharing, were excluded from co-occurrence clustering. TCRdb took this table from immuneACCESS and kept in-frame rearrangements with V and J called. Such tables lack part of the clones; where checked against another copy, unresolved V genes explain under half of the gap, and the rest is unexplained. D and trimming come from the DNA, and the V and J calls and clone size come from that table. The sample table contains around 120,000 clones; only one count was recorded for 70% to 85% of them. Less than 4% of the sample is taken by the ten largest.

The cohort consisted of 670 or so healthy bone marrow donors. Cohort members were all nominally healthy when sampled, although unrecorded immune exposures were likely present. Of the 666 cohort members, more than 250 had a positive CMV serostatus and about 350 had a negative one, while no CMV serostatus was recorded for the donor. Every donor gave a peripheral blood sample, and the peripheral blood mononuclear cells from that sample were used for TCR beta sequencing. Genomic DNA extraction from the blood cell samples was performed with the Qiagen DNeasy Blood Extraction Kit. CDR3 length: 21 amino acids, cysteine to phenylalanine. Of the read, only the CDR3 DNA is kept; its 63 bases are in frame from base 1. V trim: 0 bases; J trim: 4 bases; unmatched bases: 22. Reading the germline V gene gives CDR1 SGDLS and CDR2 YYNGEE.

The rearrangement combines TRBV9 with TRBJ1-2, with 9 middle bases fitting TRBD1. Sequencing was done on a sample of PBMCs. This TCR came from a human donor in good health. Read as DNA, the sequence is TGTGCCAGCAGCGTAGCACTTGGGGTATTCTCCGGGACAGGGAGTCTCTATGGCTACACCTTC. Translated, this gives CASSVALGVFSGTGSLYGYTF.